This T cell receptor (beta chain) originates from a study of identical twins. Study observations and caveats: Within monozygotic twins, out-of-frame TCR alpha sharing was underestimated by the models.

CDR1 and CDR2 (germline): SGHAT, FQDESV (reference sequence). This CDR3 spans 19 amino acids. With 5 bases clipped from V and 4 bases from J, the junction kept 19 bases outside the gene matches. A universal primer site arose from template switching, and cDNA bore unique molecular identifiers. TCRdb re-analysed the 5' RACE reads in MiXCR, keeping a single row per CDR3 protein. Of 300,000 to 400,000 distinct CDR3 sequences listed, 9% to 15% are singletons. This clonotype was counted at least ten times. Its matching antigen is unknown. These same data were also listed under a study on yellow fever vaccine responses in identical twins.

Sequencing input: CD8+ T cells sorted from blood. The V call is TRBV11-1, the J call TRBJ2-2, with TRBD2 identical over 7 bases. This receptor was identified in a woman aged 18-35 years in good health. CDR3 residues: CASSPRMGSRELSTGELFF. The CDR3 DNA is TGTGCCAGCAGCCCCAGAATGGGTTCGCGGGAGTTGAGCACCGGGGAGCTGTTTTTT.